These 7 T cell receptor beta chains originate from one sample sequenced in a study of cytomegalovirus exposure and HLA in healthy donors. Assay: immunoSEQ multiplex PCR; the TCRdb copy retains only in-frame clones and omits some. The table lists hundreds of thousands of clones, just over 85% of them singletons. Sequencing was done on a sample of PBMCs. These receptors all come from a woman aged 18 to 35 in good health and CMV-seronegative.

V usage is TRBV6-1 and J usage is TRBJ1-5; a weak D match, TRBD1 (5 bases). There are 15 residues in the CDR3. Germline V lookup: CDR1 MNHNS, CDR2 SASEGT. V lost 7 bases, J lost 2 bases, and 15 bases lay in between. The CDR3 is CASTSPGEGNQPQHF. CDR3 in DNA: TGTGCCAGCACCTCCCCGGGGGAGGGCAATCAGCCCCAGCATTTT.

The CDR3 protein is CASREGPANQPQHF. The CDR3 DNA reads TGTGCCAGTAGGGAGGGACCGGCGAATCAGCCCCAGCATTTT. The J gene is TRBJ1-5, the V gene TRBV19, with a weak D call TRBD1 (5 bases). Germline V gene lookup returns CDR1 LNHDA and CDR2 SQIVND (reference sequence). Trimming cost V 6 bases and J 4 bases, with 13 bases left between them. The CDR3 totals 14 residues.

V is TRBV7-2 and J is TRBJ2-3; D might be TRBD1 (6 bases). The CDR3 spans 15 residues. Looked up from germline, CDR1 is SGHTA and CDR2 is FQGNSA. Trimming cost V 6 bases and J 4 bases, with 17 bases left between them. The CDR3 here is CASSLDRSPPDTQYF. DNA for the CDR3: TGTGCCAGCAGTCTCGACAGGAGTCCCCCAGATACGCAGTATTTT.

CDR3 sequence: CASSWGPGYGYTF. In nucleotides, the CDR3 is TGTGCCAGCAGTTGGGGGCCGGGCTATGGCTACACCTTC. The chain has TRBV27 and TRBJ1-2; D is possibly TRBD1 (6 bases). CDR3 size: 13 residues. With 4 bases removed from V and 4 bases from J, the gap between germline ends came to 10 bases. Looked up from germline, CDR1 is MNHEY and CDR2 is SMNVEV (reference sequence).

This clone has a single count. CDR3 nucleotides: TGTGCCATCGGACTAGCGGGGGTGGAGACCCAGTACTTC. It translates to CAIGLAGVETQYF. J is TRBJ2-5 and V is TRBV10-3; 13 bases line up with TRBD2. From germline, CDR1 is ENHRY and CDR2 SYGVKD. Unmatched junction bases numbered 2, after V lost 8 bases and J lost 5 bases. CDR3 length equals 13 residues.

The V gene is TRBV14, the J gene TRBJ2-3; 11 nucleotides line up with TRBD2. Looked up from germline, CDR1 is SGHDN and CDR2 is FVKESK. With V trimmed by 2 bases and J by 1 base, 8 bases remained unmatched. The CDR3 has 18 residues. The CDR3 sequence is CASSQRRVAGGRTDTQYF. The DNA of the CDR3 is TGTGCCAGCAGCCAACGGAGGGTAGCGGGGGGGCGCACAGATACGCAGTATTTT.

This clone appeared a single time. The chain employs TRBV27 and TRBJ1-1; D is uncertain. Trimming stripped 3 bases from V and 8 bases from J, with 13 bases between. The CDR3 is 13 amino acids. The germline V gene has CDR1 MNHEY and CDR2 SMNVEV (reference sequence). For the CDR3, the DNA is TGTGCCAGCAGTTTTTTAGGAGAGAGGGAAGCTTTCTTT. Amino acid sequence: CASSFLGEREAFF.